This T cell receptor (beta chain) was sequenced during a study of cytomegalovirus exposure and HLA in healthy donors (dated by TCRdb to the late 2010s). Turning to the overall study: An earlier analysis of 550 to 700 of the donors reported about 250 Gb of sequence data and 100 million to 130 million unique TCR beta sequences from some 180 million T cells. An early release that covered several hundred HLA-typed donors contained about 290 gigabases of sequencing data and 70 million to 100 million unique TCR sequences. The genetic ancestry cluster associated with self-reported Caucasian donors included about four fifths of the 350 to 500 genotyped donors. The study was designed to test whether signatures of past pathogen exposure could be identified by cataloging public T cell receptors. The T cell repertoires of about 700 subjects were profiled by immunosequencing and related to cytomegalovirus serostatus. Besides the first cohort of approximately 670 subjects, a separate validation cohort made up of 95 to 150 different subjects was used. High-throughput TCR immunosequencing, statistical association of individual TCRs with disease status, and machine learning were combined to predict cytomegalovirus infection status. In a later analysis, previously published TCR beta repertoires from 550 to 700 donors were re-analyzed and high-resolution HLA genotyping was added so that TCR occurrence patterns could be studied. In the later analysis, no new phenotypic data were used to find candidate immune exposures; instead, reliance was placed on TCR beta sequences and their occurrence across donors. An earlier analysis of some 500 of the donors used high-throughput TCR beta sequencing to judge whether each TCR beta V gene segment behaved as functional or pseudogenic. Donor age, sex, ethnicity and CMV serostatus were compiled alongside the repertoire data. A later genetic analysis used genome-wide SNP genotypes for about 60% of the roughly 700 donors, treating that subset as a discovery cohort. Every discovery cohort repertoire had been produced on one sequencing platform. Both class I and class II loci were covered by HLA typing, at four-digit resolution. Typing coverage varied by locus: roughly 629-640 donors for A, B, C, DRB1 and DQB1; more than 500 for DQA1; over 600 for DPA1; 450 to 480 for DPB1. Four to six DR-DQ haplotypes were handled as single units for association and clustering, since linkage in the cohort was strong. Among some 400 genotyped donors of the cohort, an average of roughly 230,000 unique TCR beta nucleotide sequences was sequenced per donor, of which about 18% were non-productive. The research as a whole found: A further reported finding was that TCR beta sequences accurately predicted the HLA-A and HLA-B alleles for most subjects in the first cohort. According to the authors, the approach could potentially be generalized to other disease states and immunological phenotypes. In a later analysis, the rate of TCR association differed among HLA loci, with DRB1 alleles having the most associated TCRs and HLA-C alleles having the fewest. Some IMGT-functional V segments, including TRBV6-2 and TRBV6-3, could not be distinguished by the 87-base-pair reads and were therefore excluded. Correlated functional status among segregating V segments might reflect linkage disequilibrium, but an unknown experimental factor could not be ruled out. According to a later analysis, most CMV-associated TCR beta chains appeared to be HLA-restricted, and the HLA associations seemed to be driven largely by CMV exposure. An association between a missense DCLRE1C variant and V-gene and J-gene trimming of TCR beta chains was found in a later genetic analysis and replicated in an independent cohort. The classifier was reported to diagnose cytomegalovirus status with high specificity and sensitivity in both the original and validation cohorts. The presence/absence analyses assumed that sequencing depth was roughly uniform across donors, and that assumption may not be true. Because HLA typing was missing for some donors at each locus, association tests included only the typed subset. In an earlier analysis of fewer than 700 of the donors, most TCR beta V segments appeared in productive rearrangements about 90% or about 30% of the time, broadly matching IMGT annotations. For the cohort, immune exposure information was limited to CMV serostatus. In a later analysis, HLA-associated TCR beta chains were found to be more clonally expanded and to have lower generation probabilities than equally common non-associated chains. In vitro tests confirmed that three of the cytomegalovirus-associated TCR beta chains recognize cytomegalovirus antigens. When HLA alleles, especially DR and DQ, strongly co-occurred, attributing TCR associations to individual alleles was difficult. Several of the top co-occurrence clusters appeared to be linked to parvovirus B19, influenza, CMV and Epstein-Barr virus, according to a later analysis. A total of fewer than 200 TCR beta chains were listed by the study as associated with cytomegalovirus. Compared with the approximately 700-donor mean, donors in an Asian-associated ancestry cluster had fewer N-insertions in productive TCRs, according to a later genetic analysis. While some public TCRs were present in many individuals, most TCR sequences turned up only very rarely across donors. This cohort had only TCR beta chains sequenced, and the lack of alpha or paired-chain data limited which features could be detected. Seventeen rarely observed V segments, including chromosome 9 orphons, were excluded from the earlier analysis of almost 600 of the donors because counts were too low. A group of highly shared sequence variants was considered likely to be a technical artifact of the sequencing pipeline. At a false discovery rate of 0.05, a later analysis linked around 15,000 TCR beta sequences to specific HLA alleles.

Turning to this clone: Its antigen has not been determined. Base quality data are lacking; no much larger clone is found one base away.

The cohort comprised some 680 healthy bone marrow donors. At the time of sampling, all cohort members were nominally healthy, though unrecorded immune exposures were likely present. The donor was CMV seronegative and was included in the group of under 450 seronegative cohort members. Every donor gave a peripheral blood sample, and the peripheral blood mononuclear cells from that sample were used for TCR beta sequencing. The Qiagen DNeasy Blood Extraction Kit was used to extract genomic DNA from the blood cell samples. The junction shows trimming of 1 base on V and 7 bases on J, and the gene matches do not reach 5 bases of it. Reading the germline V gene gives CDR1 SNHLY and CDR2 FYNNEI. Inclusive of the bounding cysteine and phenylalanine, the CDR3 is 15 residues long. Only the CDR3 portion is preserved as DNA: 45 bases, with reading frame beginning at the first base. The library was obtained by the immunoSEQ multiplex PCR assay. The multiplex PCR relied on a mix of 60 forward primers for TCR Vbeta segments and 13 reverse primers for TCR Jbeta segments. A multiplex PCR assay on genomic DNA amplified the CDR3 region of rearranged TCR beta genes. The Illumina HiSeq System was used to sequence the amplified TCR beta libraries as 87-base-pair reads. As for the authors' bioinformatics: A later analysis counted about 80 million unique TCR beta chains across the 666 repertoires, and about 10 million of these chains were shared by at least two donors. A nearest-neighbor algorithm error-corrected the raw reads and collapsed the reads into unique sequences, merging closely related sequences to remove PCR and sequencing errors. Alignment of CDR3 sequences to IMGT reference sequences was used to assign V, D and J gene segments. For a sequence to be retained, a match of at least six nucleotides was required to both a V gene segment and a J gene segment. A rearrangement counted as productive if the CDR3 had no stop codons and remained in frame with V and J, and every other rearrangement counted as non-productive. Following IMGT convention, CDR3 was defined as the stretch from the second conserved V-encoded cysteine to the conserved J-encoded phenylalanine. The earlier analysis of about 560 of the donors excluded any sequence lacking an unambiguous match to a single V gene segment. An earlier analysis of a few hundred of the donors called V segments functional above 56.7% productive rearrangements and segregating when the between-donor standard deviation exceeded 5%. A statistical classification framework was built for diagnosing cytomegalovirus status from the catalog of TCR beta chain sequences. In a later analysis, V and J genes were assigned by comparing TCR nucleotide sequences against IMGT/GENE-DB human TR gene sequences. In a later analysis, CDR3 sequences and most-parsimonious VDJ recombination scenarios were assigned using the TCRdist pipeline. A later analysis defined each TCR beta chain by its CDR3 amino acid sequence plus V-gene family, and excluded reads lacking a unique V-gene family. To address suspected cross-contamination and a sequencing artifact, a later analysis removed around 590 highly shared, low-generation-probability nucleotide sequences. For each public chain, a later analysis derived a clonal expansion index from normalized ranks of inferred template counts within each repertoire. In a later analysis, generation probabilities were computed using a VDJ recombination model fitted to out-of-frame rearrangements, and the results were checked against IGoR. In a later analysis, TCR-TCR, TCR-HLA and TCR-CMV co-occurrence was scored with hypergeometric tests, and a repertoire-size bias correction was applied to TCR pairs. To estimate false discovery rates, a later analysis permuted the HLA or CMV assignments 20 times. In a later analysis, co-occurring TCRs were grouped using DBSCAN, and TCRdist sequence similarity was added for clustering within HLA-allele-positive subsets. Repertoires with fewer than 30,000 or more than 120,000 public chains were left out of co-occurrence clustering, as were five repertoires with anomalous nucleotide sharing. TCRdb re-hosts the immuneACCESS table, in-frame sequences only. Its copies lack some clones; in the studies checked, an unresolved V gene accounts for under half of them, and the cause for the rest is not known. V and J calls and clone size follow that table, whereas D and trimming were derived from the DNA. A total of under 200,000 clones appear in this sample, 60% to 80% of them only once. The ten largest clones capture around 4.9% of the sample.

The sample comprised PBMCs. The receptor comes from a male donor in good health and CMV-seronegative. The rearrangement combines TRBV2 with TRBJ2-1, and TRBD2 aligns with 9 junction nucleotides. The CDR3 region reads CASSEGRGGWNEQFF. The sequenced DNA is TGTGCCAGCAGTGAAGGGCGGGGGGGCTGGAATGAGCAGTTCTTC.